The 6 T cell receptor beta chains below were found in one sample sequenced in a study of identical twins. From the 5' RACE reads, TCRdb called clonotypes with MiXCR, one entry per CDR3 protein. The sample yields around 530,000 distinct CDR3 sequences, nearly 15% seen once. Separately, the same data were catalogued under a study of yellow fever vaccine responses in identical twins.

The sequenced material came from CD4+ T cells sorted from blood. These receptors were collected from a woman younger than 30 in good health.

The gene calls are TRBV20-1 and TRBJ2-3; 10 nucleotides agree with TRBD2. With V trimmed by 0 bases and J by 1 base, 13 bases remained unmatched. Per germline, CDR1 DFQATT and CDR2 SNEGSKA (reference sequence). This CDR3 has 19 residues. The CDR3 sequence is CSARDPRSGGAGGTDTQYF. The CDR3 DNA reads TGCAGTGCTAGAGATCCTCGGAGCGGGGGGGCCGGGGGCACAGATACGCAGTATTTT.

This clonotype was seen only a few times. This sequence joins TRBV4-2 and TRBJ2-3; no definite D call. Trimming took 0 bases from V and 2 from J, leaving 18 bases between them. The CDR3 consists of 18 residues. The germline V gene encodes CDR1 LGHNA and CDR2 YNFKEQ. CDR3 loop: CASSQEVPQRYYTDTQYF. DNA for the CDR3: TGTGCCAGCAGCCAAGAGGTGCCACAGAGATATTACACAGATACGCAGTATTTT.

This clonotype was observed a few times. This chain joins TRBV4-1 and TRBJ2-1; 9 bases fit TRBD2. CDR3 size: 16 residues. V gave up 4 bases and J gave up 5 bases; unmatched junction bases: 9. CDR1 MGHRA and CDR2 YSYEKL come from the germline V gene. This chain's CDR3 is CASSLRSGGGNNEQFF. For the CDR3, the DNA is TGCGCCAGCAGCCTCCGTAGCGGGGGAGGAAACAATGAGCAGTTCTTC.

The chain recombines TRBV10-3 with TRBJ1-2; D gene unclear. The CDR3 has 13 amino acids. Trimming shortened V by 5 bases and J by 5 bases, and 12 bases separated the two germline ends. Germline-derived CDR1 and CDR2 are ENHRY and SYGVKD. The CDR3 protein is CAISNDKTYGYTF. DNA of the CDR3: TGTGCCATCAGTAACGACAAGACTTATGGCTACACCTTC.

This clonotype has only a few counts. The chain couples TRBV7-2 to TRBJ2-2, with TRBD1 identical over 7 bases. CDR3 length: 14 amino acids. Trimming at V came to 5 bases and at J to 4 bases, leaving 4 bases not matched to a gene. Per the germline V gene, CDR1 is SGHTA and CDR2 is FQGNSA. The CDR3 DNA reads TGTGCCAGCAGCGAGGGACAGTCCACCGGGGAGCTGTTTTTT. Translated: CASSEGQSTGELFF. The full variable domain, rest sourced from reference TRBV7-2 and TRBJ2-2, is GAGVSQSPSNKVTEKGKDVELRCDPISGHTALYWYRQSLGQGLEFLIYFQGNSAPDKSGLPSDRFSAERTGGSVSTLTIQRTQQEDSAVYLCASSEGQSTGELFFGEGSRLTVL.

This clonotype occurred a few times. The rearrangement joins TRBV4-1 to TRBJ2-1, with 14 nucleotides matching TRBD2. The V gene end was trimmed by 1 base and the J gene end by 6 bases; junction bases not matched to a gene: 8. The length of the CDR3 is 18 residues. The V gene's germline CDR1 is MGHRA and CDR2 YSYEKL. CDR3 nucleotides: TGCGCCAGCAGCCAAGTTGGGACTAGCGGGAGTCGGGCCAATGAGCAGTTCTTC. Translating it yields CASSQVGTSGSRANEQFF.